This is a list of T cell receptor beta chains from one sample in a study of PD-1 blockade in classical Hodgkin lymphoma. The repertoire was sequenced with immunoSEQ multiplex PCR; TCRdb's copy has only in-frame clones and lacks some. Of 60,000 or so clones in the sample, about 92% were seen once. This specimen was peripheral blood mononuclear cells (PBMCs), taken at baseline. The source is a human donor with classical Hodgkin lymphoma. The CDR3 runs from the conserved cysteine through the conserved F or W. The D gene is left open where the match is weak. Clone size appears in some rows only: once, few, many, or a class for an expanded clone.

clone_size	j_call	d_call	v_call	cdr3_aa	cdr3_nt
NA	TRBJ2-7	NA	TRBV5-1	CASRRDGPYEQYF	TGCGCCAGCCGGAGGGACGGCCCCTACGAGCAGTACTTC
NA	TRBJ1-5	NA	TRBV12-2	CASRLTRESNQPQHF	TGTGCAAGTCGCTTAACGAGGGAGAGCAATCAGCCCCAGCATTTT
NA	TRBJ1-1	NA	TRBV5-4	CASSLTENTEAFF	TGTGCCAGCAGCTTGACAGAGAACACTGAAGCTTTCTTT
few	TRBJ2-7	TRBD2	TRBV7-2	CASRLTSGTPYEQYF	TGTGCCAGCAGACTGACTAGCGGGACCCCCTACGAGCAGTACTTC
once	TRBJ1-2	NA	TRBV6-1	CASSELLLGGGNYGYTF	TGTGCCAGCAGTGAACTTCTTCTCGGGGGCGGGAACTATGGCTACACCTTC
NA	TRBJ2-1	NA	TRBV4-2	CASSQDLGLPEFF	TGTGCCAGCAGCCAAGATCTTGGGCTCCCAGAGTTCTTC
NA	TRBJ2-7	TRBD2	TRBV15	CATSRGSGGSSYEQYF	TGTGCCACCAGCAGGGGATCTGGCGGGAGCTCCTACGAGCAGTACTTC
NA	TRBJ1-5	NA	TRBV19	CASSMSLLANQPQHF	TGTGCCAGTAGTATGAGTCTCCTAGCAAATCAGCCCCAGCATTTT
NA	TRBJ2-7	TRBD2	TRBV6-1	CASSQYPPGLGVPYF	TGTGCCAGCAGTCAATATCCGCCGGGACTAGGGGTCCCGTACTTC
NA	TRBJ1-1	TRBD1	TRBV2	CASSDRGGNTEAFF	TGTGCCAGCAGTGACAGGGGGGGAAACACTGAAGCTTTCTTT
NA	TRBJ2-3	NA	TRBV7-2	CASSRASTGTDTQYF	TGTGCCAGCAGCAGGGCGTCAACCGGCACAGATACGCAGTATTTT
NA	TRBJ1-2	NA	TRBV28	CASSPNDRYYGYTF	TGTGCCAGCAGTCCTAACGACAGGTACTATGGCTACACCTTC
NA	TRBJ2-7	TRBD2	TRBV7-2	CASSLASGSFHEQYF	TGTGCCAGCAGCTTGGCTAGCGGGAGCTTCCACGAGCAGTACTTC
NA	TRBJ1-5	TRBD1	TRBV5-3	CARSPGQVYQPQHF	TGTGCCAGAAGCCCAGGACAGGTATATCAGCCCCAGCATTTT
NA	TRBJ2-7	NA	TRBV5-1	CASRLQGLDEQYF	TGCGCCAGCAGGTTACAGGGTCTGGACGAGCAGTACTTC
NA	TRBJ2-7	NA	TRBV15	CATSRGGTGYEQYF	TGTGCCACCAGCAGAGGAGGGACGGGGTACGAGCAGTACTTC
NA	TRBJ2-5	NA	TRBV7-9	CASRGWTEAGETQYF	TGTGCCAGCAGAGGGTGGACGGAGGCGGGGGAGACCCAGTACTTC
NA	TRBJ2-1	TRBD2	TRBV10-2	CASSLGLAVNEQFF	TGCGCCAGCAGTTTGGGACTAGCGGTCAATGAGCAGTTCTTC
NA	TRBJ2-7	NA	TRBV11-1	CASSFNGGSYEQYF	TGTGCCAGCAGCTTTAACGGGGGCTCCTACGAGCAGTACTTC
NA	TRBJ1-3	NA	TRBV30	CAWRKDNSGNTIYF	TGTGCCTGGAGGAAGGACAACTCTGGAAACACCATATATTTT
NA	TRBJ1-2	NA	TRBV6-1	CASSQERTDYGYTF	TGTGCCAGCAGTCAAGAAAGAACGGACTATGGCTACACCTTC
NA	TRBJ1-4	NA	TRBV5-1	CASKKAQGASHEKLFF	TGCGCCAGCAAAAAAGCACAGGGCGCGTCCCATGAAAAACTGTTTTTT
NA	TRBJ1-4	NA	TRBV6-1	CASGDDYPTNEKLFF	TGTGCCAGCGGGGACGATTATCCGACTAATGAAAAACTGTTTTTT
NA	TRBJ1-2	NA	TRBV4-1	CASSQEGGNGYTF	TGCGCCAGCAGCCAAGAAGGGGGGAATGGCTACACCTTC
NA	TRBJ2-5	NA	TRBV7-9	CASSFRLTGETQYF	TGTGCCAGCAGCTTTCGGCTGACAGGAGAGACCCAGTACTTC
NA	TRBJ2-2	TRBD2	TRBV27	CASTLVGTSGIVGELFF	TGTGCCAGCACTCTAGTTGGGACTAGCGGGATCGTCGGGGAGCTGTTTTTT
NA	TRBJ2-5	NA	TRBV6-4	CASSQYVGETQYF	TGTGCCAGCAGCCAGTATGTGGGAGAGACCCAGTACTTC
NA	TRBJ2-7	TRBD1	TRBV9	CASSAQPGQGYEQYF	TGTGCCAGCAGCGCCCAACCGGGACAGGGTTACGAGCAGTACTTC
NA	TRBJ2-3	TRBD2	TRBV5-8	CASSVTLAAGTDTQYF	TGTGCCAGCAGCGTCACACTAGCGGCTGGCACAGATACGCAGTATTTT
NA	TRBJ1-5	NA	TRBV19	CASEGRGIDPNQPQHF	TGTGCCAGTGAGGGCAGGGGCATTGATCCCAATCAGCCCCAGCATTTT
once	TRBJ2-7	NA	TRBV27	CASSGGYEQYF	TGTGCCAGCAGCGGGGGCTACGAGCAGTACTTC
NA	TRBJ1-1	NA	TRBV5-1	CASAQGRLTGTEAFF	TGCGCCAGCGCGCAGGGAAGGTTGACGGGGACTGAAGCTTTCTTT
NA	TRBJ2-1	TRBD2	TRBV11-2	CASSLVPSGSPLF	TGTGCCAGCAGCTTAGTGCCTAGCGGTTCACCCCTCTTC
once	TRBJ2-1	NA	TRBV15	CATSRDRELSSYNEQFF	TGTGCCACCAGCAGAGATCGTGAGTTAAGCTCCTACAATGAGCAGTTCTTC
few	TRBJ1-4	NA	TRBV7-9	CASSLDHGWGQTNEKLFF	TGTGCCAGCAGCTTAGACCATGGATGGGGTCAGACTAATGAAAAACTGTTTTTT
once	TRBJ2-3	NA	TRBV5-6	CASSTWSRDTQYF	TGTGCCAGCAGCACATGGTCACGGGATACGCAGTATTTT
NA	TRBJ2-3	TRBD2	TRBV28	CASSFVYGAGDKDTQYF	TGTGCCAGCAGTTTCGTGTACGGGGCGGGAGATAAAGATACGCAGTATTTT
NA	TRBJ2-1	NA	TRBV18	CASSPPNSRYEQFF	TGTGCCAGCTCACCACCGAATTCGCGGTATGAGCAGTTCTTC
NA	TRBJ2-5	NA	TRBV28	CASSHRYLYQETQYF	TGTGCCAGCAGTCACAGGTATCTGTACCAAGAGACCCAGTACTTC
NA	TRBJ1-5	TRBD1	TRBV5-6	CASSLTGDNQPQHF	TGTGCCAGCAGCCTGACAGGGGACAATCAGCCCCAGCATTTT
NA	TRBJ2-2	NA	TRBV5-4	CASSLAVGLANTGELFF	TGTGCCAGCAGCTTGGCTGTGGGGCTAGCGAACACCGGGGAGCTGTTTTTT
NA	TRBJ1-5	TRBD1	TRBV19	CASSNNRGNQPQHF	TGTGCCAGTAGTAACAACAGGGGTAATCAGCCCCAGCATTTT
NA	TRBJ1-1	NA	TRBV28	CASTPFRGDGNTEAFF	TGTGCCAGCACTCCTTTCCGGGGGGACGGTAACACTGAAGCTTTCTTT
NA	TRBJ1-5	NA	TRBV28	CASSYRAANQPQHF	TGTGCCAGCAGTTATCGAGCCGCCAATCAGCCCCAGCATTTT
NA	TRBJ2-7	NA	TRBV29-1	CSVEKQGSGSYEQYF	TGCAGCGTTGAAAAACAGGGATCGGGGTCCTACGAGCAGTACTTC